These T cell receptor beta chains were read from a single sample in a study of blood T cell repertoires in COVID-19. Only in-frame clones appear in the TCRdb table, and some are missing; sequencing was by immunoSEQ multiplex PCR. The sample consists of about 270,000 clones, approximately 90% of them appearing once. Sequenced sample: PBMCs or T cells enriched from blood (not recorded which). These receptors came from a woman aged 18-29 years who had recovered from COVID-19. The CDR3 runs from the conserved cysteine through the conserved F or W. A D gene is named only where the DNA matches it firmly. Clone size appears in some rows only: once, few, many, or a class for an expanded clone.

>TRBV25-1|.|TRBD1|TRBJ1-1
TGTGCCAGCAGTTCCACAGGGGGTTTTGGAGCTTTCTTT
CASSSTGGFGAFF
>TRBV7-3|.|TRBD2|TRBJ2-3
TGTGCCAGCAGCTTCGGACTAGCTGCTGATACGCAGTATTTT
CASSFGLAADTQYF
>TRBV3-1/TRBV3-2|.|.|TRBJ2-7
TGTGCCAGCAGCCTCAGAGGAGAGCAGTACTTC
CASSLRGEQYF
>TRBV27|.|TRBD1|TRBJ1-4
TGTGCCAGCAGTTTATCGTTAACAGGGGGGGAAAAACTGTTTTTT
CASSLSLTGGEKLFF
>TRBV2|.|TRBD1|TRBJ1-1
TGTGCCAGCAGCCTACAGGGGGCTAACACTGAAGCTTTCTTT
CASSLQGANTEAFF
>TRBV5-6|once|.|TRBJ2-7
TGTGCCAGCAGCTTGGAAGCGGAGACCTACGAGCAGTACTTC
CASSLEAETYEQYF
>TRBV10-1|.|.|TRBJ2-1
TGCGCCAGCAGTTTCGACAGAGTGGGCTCCTACAATGAGCAGTTCTTC
CASSFDRVGSYNEQFF
>TRBV23-1|.|TRBD2|TRBJ2-5
TGCGCCAGCGGCGAGCGGGGGGAGGATGAGACCCAGTACTTC
CASGERGEDETQYF
>TRBV5-6|.|.|TRBJ1-4
TGTGCCAGCAGCTCCAGGGTAGCTAATGAAAAACTGTTTTTT
CASSSRVANEKLFF
>TRBV7-2|few|TRBD2|TRBJ2-1
TGTGCCAGCAGATATACTAGCGGGGGGCGGGAGTTCTTC
CASRYTSGGREFF
>TRBV2|.|TRBD1|TRBJ1-2
TGTGCCAGCAATGGACAGGGGGTTGGCTACACCTTC
CASNGQGVGYTF
>TRBV28|.|.|TRBJ1-5
TGTGCCAGCAGTTTCGGCGGCGGCAGCAATCAGCCCCAGCATTTT
CASSFGGGSNQPQHF
>TRBV19|.|TRBD2|TRBJ2-7
TGTGCCAGTAGTATAGAGGGGGGGACCTACGAGCAGTACTTC
CASSIEGGTYEQYF
>TRBV7-8|.|TRBD1|TRBJ1-5
TGTGCCAGCAGCTTAGCCGACAGGGATCAGCCCCAGCATTTT
CASSLADRDQPQHF
>TRBV5-8|.|.|TRBJ1-2
TGTGCCAGCAGCCCTCGGGGGGACGGCTACACCTTC
CASSPRGDGYTF
>TRBV4-2|.|.|TRBJ1-1
TGTGCCAGCAGCGAAAGGGGGGAAGCTTTCTTT
CASSERGEAFF
>TRBV5-1|.|.|TRBJ1-3
TGCGCCAGCAGCCCGGTGAGCTCTGGAAACACCATATATTTT
CASSPVSSGNTIYF
>TRBV7-9|.|.|TRBJ1-6
TGTGCTAGCAGCTTCGAGGGCTCGTATAATTCACCCCTCCACTTT
CASSFEGSYNSPLHF
>TRBV5-5|.|.|TRBJ1-2
TGTGCCAGCAGCTTGAGTAGGGGTAACTATGGCTACACCTTC
CASSLSRGNYGYTF
>TRBV18|.|TRBD1|TRBJ2-7
TGTGCCAGCTCCAGGGACAGCATTATGTACGAGCAGTACTTC
CASSRDSIMYEQYF
>TRBV27|.|TRBD2|TRBJ2-7
TGTGCCAGCAGTCCCGGGGAGGGTACCTACGAGCAGTACTTC
CASSPGEGTYEQYF
>TRBV20-1|.|.|TRBJ1-5
TGCAGTGCTAGTCGGACTGGGCAGCCCCAGCATTTT
CSASRTGQPQHF
>TRBV6-5|.|.|TRBJ2-1
TGTGCCAGCAGACAGGGAAACAATGAGCAGTTCTTC
CASRQGNNEQFF
>TRBV5-1|.|TRBD1|TRBJ1-6
TGCGCCAGCAGCCTACTTGGACAGGATTCACCCCTCCACTTT
CASSLLGQDSPLHF
>TRBV19|few|.|TRBJ1-2
TGTGCCAGTAGTATCGCCAGGGCGAACTATGGCTACACCTTC
CASSIARANYGYTF
>TRBV19|.|.|TRBJ2-5
TGTGCCAGTAGTATGACTTCCGAGACCCAGTACTTC
CASSMTSETQYF
>TRBV7-9|.|.|TRBJ1-1
TGTGCCAGCAGCTACGGTATCACTGAAGCTTTCTTT
CASSYGITEAFF
>TRBV28|once|.|TRBJ2-7
TGTGCCAGCAGTTTATCGGCAGGGCAGGGGGAGCAGTACTTC
CASSLSAGQGEQYF
>TRBV28|.|.|TRBJ1-2
TGTGCCAGCAGTTTACCGTGGGGGGACGGCTACACCTTC
CASSLPWGDGYTF
>TRBV27|.|TRBD1|TRBJ2-1
TGTGCCAGCAGTTTACGGGGACAGGGAGTTGAGCAGTTCTTC
CASSLRGQGVEQFF
>TRBV5-1|.|TRBD1|TRBJ1-1
TGCGCCAGCAGCTGGACAGGGGGCGTGAACACTGAAGCTTTCTTT
CASSWTGGVNTEAFF
>TRBV7-3|few|.|TRBJ2-2
TGTGCCAGCAGCTTACACGCCAGAAGGGAGCTGTTTTTT
CASSLHARRELFF
>TRBV11-2|.|TRBD2|TRBJ2-3
TGTGCCAGCAGCTTAAGCGGGGGAGTGGCAGATACGCAGTATTTT
CASSLSGGVADTQYF
>TRBV27|.|.|TRBJ2-1
TGTGCCAGCAGTTTATCGGGGGACTGGCGTATGGATGAGCAGTTCTTC
CASSLSGDWRMDEQFF
>TRBV4-1|.|TRBD2|TRBJ2-2
TGCGCCAGCAGCCAAGAGGTTGGGGGGGTTACTACCGGGGAGCTGTTTTTT
CASSQEVGGVTTGELFF
>TRBV4-1|.|TRBD2|TRBJ2-2
TGCGCCAGCAGGAGCGGGGGGGCTGGCACCGGGGAGCTGTTTTTT
CASRSGGAGTGELFF